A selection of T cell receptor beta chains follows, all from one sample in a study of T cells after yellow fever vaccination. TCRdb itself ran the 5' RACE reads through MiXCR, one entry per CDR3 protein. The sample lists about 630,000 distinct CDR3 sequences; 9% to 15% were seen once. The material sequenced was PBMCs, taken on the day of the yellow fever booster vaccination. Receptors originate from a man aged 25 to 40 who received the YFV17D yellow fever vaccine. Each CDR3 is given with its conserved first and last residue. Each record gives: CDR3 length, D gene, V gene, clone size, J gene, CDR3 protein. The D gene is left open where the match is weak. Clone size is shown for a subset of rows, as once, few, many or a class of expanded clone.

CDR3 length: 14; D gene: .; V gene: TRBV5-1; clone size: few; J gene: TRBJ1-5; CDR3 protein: CASSPDYMSQPQHF
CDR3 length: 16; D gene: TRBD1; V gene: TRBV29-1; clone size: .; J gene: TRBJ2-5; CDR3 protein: CSVDRGRWNIQETQYF
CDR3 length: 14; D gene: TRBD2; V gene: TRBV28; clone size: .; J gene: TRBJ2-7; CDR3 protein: CASSFVGLAPEQYF
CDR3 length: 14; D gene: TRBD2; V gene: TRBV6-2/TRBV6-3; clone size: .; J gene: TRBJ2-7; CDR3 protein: CASSLWEGTYEQYF
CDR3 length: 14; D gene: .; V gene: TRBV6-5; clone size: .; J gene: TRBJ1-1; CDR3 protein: CASSYQGRGGVAFF
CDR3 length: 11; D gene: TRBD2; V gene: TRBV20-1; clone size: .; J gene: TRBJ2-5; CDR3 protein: CRLARGETQYF
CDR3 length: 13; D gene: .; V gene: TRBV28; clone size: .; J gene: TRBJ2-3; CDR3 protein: CASRGRRWDTQYF
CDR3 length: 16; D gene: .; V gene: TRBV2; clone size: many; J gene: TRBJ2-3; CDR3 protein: CASSEMVARNTDTQYF
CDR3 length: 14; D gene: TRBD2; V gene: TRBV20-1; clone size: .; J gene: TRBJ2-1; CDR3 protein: CSATGLAGYGEQFF
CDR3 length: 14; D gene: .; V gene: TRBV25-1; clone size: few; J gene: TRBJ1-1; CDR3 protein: CASSEPSVGTEAFF
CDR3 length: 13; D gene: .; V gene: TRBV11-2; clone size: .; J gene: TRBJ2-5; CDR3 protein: CASSRVSWETQYF
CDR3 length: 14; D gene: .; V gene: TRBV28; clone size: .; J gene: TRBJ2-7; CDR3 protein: CASSRTEGSHEQYF
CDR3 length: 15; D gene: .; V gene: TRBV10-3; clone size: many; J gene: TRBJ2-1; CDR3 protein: CAIRRSGSPYNEQFF
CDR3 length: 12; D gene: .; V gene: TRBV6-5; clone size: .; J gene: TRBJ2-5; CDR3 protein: CASISAKETQYF
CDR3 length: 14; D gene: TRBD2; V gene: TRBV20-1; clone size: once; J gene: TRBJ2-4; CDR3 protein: CSAVAGGRRNIQYF
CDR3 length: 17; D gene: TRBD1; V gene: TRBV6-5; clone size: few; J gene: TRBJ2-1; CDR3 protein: CASSYGAWTGRTNEQFF
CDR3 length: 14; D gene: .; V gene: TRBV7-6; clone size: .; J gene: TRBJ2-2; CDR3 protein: CASSSRRVTGELFF
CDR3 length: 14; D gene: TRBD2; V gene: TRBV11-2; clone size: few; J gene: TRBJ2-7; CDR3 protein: CASSAAGGPYEQYF
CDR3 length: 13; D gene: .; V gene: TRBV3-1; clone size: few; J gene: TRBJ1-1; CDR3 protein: CASSLVGGREAFF
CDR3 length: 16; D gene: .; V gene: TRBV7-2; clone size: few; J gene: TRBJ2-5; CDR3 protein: CASSLASGGTQETQYF
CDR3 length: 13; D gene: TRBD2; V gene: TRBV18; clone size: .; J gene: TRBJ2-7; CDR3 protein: CASSPPTSGEQYF
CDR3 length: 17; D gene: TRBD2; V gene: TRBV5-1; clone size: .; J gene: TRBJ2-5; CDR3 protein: CASSFGLAGGSQETQYF
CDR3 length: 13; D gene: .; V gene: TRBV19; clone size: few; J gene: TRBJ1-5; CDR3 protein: CASTRGRGEAQHF
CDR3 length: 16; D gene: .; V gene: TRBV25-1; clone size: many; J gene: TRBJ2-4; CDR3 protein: CASSMGLGRNYGIQYF
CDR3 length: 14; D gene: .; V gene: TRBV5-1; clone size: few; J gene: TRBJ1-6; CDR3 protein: CASRRRDVNSPLHF
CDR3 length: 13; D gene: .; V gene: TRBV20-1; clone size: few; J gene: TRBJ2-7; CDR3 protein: CSASDLSSYEQYF
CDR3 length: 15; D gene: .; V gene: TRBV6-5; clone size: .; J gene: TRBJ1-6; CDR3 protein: CASSYSAGYNSPLHF
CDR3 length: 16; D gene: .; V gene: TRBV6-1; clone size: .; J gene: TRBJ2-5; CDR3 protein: CASGFLRGGTQETQYF
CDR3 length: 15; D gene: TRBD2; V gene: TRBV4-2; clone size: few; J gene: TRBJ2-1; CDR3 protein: CASSQRTSGSDEQFF
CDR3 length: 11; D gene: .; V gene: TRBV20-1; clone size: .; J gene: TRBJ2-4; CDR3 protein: CSANRENIQYF
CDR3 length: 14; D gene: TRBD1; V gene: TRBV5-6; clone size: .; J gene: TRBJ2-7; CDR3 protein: CASYGQGGSYEQYF
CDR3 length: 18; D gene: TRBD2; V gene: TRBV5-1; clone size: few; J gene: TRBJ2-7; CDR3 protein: CASRTWGTGTRKGDEQYF
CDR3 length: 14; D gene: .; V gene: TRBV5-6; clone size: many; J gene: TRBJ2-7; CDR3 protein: CASSLIGAGVEQYF
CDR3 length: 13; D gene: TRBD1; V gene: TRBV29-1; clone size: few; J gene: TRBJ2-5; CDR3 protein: CSVVVQGQETQYF
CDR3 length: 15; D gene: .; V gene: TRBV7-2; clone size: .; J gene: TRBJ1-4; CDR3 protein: CASSLSRGGGEKLFF
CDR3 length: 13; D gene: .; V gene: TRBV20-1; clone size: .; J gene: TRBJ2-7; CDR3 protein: CSARFGETYEQYF
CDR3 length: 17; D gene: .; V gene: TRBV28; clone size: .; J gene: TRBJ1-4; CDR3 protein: CASSSPRDTATNEKLFF
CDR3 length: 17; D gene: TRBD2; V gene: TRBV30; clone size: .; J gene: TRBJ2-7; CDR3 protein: CAWSVRPSGSRTYEQYF
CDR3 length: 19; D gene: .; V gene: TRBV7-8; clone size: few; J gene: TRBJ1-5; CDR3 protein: CASSLGLGGLRYSNQPQHF
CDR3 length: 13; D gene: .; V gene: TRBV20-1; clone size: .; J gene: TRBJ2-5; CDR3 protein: CSAGEGSQETQYF
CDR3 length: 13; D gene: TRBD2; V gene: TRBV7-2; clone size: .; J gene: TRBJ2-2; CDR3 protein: CASSFSGRAELFF
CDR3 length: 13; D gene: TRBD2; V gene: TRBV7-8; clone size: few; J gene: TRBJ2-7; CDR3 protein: CASSWRLAREQYF
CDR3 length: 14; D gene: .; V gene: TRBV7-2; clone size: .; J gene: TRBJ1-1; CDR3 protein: CASSFFFSNTEAFF
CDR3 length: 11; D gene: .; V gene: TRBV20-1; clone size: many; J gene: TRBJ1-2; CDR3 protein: CRLGSSYGYTF
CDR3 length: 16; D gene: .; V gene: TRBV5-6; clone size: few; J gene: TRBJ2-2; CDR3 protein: CASSPAPLMDTGELFF
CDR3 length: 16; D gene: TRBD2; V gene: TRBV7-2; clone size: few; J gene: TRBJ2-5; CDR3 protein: CASSWGLAGGQETQYF
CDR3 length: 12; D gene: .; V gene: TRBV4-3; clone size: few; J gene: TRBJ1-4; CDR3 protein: CASSQDSGKLFF
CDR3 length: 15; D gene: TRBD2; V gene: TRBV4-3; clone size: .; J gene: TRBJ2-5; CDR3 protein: CASSQVAAGEETQYF